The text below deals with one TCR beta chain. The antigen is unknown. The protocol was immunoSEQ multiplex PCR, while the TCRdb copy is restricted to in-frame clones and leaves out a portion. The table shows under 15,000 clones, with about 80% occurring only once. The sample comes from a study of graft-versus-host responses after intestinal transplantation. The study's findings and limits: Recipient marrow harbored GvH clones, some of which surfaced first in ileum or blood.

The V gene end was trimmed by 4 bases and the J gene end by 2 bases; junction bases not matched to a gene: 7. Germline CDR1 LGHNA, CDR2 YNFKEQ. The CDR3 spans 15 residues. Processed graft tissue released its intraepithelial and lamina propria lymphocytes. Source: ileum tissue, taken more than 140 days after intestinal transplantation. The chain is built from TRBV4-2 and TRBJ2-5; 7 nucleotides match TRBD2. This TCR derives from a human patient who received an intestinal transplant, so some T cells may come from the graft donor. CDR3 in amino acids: CASSPSTSRQETQYF. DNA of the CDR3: TGTGCCAGCAGCCCCTCGACTAGCCGACAAGAGACCCAGTACTTC.